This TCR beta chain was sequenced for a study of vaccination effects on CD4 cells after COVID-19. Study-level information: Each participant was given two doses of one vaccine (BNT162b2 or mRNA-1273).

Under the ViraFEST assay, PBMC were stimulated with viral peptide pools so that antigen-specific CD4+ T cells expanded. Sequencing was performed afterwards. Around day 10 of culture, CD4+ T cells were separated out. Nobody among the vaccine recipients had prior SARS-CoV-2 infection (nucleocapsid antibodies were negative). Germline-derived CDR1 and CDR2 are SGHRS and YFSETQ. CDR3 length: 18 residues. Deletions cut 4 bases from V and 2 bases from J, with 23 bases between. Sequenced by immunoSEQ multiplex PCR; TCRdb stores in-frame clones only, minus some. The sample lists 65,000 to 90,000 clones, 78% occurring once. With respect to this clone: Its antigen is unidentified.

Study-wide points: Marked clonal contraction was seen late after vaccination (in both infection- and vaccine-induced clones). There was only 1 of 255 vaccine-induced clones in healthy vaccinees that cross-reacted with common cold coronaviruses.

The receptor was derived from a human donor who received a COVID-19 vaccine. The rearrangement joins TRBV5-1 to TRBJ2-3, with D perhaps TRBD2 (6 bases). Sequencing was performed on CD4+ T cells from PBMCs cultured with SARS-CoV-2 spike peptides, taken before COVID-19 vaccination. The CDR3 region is CASSPETFSDYNTDTQYF. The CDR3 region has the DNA TGCGCCAGCAGCCCCGAGACATTTTCGGACTATAACACAGATACGCAGTATTTT.